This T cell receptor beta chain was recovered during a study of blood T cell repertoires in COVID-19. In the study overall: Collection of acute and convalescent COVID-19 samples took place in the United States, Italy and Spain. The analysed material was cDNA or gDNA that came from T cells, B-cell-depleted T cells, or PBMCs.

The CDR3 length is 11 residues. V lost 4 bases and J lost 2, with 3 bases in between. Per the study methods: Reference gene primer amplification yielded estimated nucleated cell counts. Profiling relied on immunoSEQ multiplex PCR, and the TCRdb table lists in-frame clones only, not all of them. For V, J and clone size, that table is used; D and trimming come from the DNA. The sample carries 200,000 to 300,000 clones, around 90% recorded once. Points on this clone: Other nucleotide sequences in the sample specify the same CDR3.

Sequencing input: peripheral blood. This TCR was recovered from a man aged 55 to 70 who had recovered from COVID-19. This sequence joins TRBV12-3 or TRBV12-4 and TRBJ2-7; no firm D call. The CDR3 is CASSSAYEQYF. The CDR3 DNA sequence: TGTGCCAGCAGTTCAGCCTACGAGCAGTACTTC.